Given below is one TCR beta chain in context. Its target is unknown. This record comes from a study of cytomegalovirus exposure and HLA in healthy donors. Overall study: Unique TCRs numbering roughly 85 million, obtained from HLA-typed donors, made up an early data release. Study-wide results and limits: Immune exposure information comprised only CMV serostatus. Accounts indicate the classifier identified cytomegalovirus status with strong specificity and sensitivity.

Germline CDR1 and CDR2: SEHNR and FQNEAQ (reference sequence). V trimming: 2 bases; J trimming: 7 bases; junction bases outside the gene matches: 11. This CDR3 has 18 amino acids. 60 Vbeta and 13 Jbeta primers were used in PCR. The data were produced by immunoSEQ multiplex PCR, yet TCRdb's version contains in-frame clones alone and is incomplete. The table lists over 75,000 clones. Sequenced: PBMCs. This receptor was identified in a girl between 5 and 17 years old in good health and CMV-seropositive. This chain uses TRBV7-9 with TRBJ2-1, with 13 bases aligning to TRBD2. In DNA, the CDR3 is TGTGCCAGCAGCTTAACCACCCTTCCGACTAGCGGGGGGAATGAGCAGTTCTTC. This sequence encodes CASSLTTLPTSGGNEQFF.